Shown below are 5 T cell receptor beta chains from a single sample sequenced in a study of T cell repertoires in cytomegalovirus infection (dated 2019 in TCRdb). The sample's treatment or condition, from its label and the paper: in vitro stimulation with specific CMV peptide epitopes to enrich CMV-specific T cells. These TCRs' antigens remain unknown. Data came from an Illumina HiSeq 1500. In TCRdb, the public reads were trimmed at Q25 with fastp and aligned with MiXCR, with productive beta chains retained. CDR3 protein sequences are deduplicated, and each keeps its most common genes and DNA. Within this sample are 650,000 to 850,000 distinct CDR3 sequences, with about 29% of them counted one time only. Of the sample, about an eighth falls within the top ten clones. This specimen consisted of cultured CD8+ T cells from PBMCs, obtained from culture after CMV antigen stimulation. The receptors originated from a human donor in good health (CMV status not recorded). Some clones in this sample may be carry-over from other donors' samples.

The table lists this clonotype with a count of one. This rearrangement joins TRBV5-1 to TRBJ2-3; D is perhaps TRBD1 or TRBD2 (5 bases each). CDR1 is SGHRS, CDR2 YFSETQ, per germline. V was shortened by 6 bases and J by 2 bases, with 16 bases between the two germline ends. The CDR3 is made up of 15 amino acids. CDR3 in amino acids: CASNHFGTITDTQYF. The DNA of the CDR3 is TGCGCCAGCAACCATTTCGGGACGATCACAGATACGCAGTATTTT.

The sample holds a few counts of this clonotype. This chain connects TRBV19 to TRBJ2-1, with 10 bases aligning to TRBD2. This CDR3 is built from 14 residues. V shed 4 bases, J shed 8 bases, and the junction held 5 bases outside the gene matches. Per the germline V gene, CDR1 is LNHDA and CDR2 is SQIVND (reference sequence). CDR3 sequence (DNA): TGTGCCAGTAGTAGTAGCGGGGGGAGGGATGAGCAGTTCTTC. It codes for CASSSSGGRDEQFF.

This clonotype was seen only a few times. The rearrangement links TRBV6-5 to TRBJ2-2, with TRBD1 matching 7 bases. V trimming: 4 bases; J trimming: 6 bases; junction bases outside the gene matches: 17. Germline CDR1 reads MNHEY; CDR2 reads SVGAGI. The CDR3 contains 18 residues. CDR3 nucleotides: TGTGCCAGCAGTTTCGAGACAGGGTATAGTCTCGGATCCGGGGAGCTGTTTTTT. It specifies CASSFETGYSLGSGELFF.

This clonotype was seen repeatedly, ten times or more. V and J are TRBV7-2 and TRBJ2-1, with a weak D call TRBD1 (6 bases). Germline CDR1 reads SGHTA; CDR2 reads FQGNSA. Between the trimmed V and J ends, which lost 3 bases and 5 bases, there was a span of 20 bases. The CDR3 loop spans 17 amino acids. The CDR3 spells CASSFRLQGLRDNEQFF. CDR3 in DNA: TGTGCCAGCAGCTTCAGGCTGCAGGGGCTGAGGGACAATGAGCAGTTCTTC.

A few counts support this clonotype. This rearrangement joins TRBV3-1 to TRBJ2-5; TRBD2 agrees at 7 bases. Germline V gene lookup returns CDR1 LGHDT and CDR2 YNNKEL (reference sequence). The CDR3 totals 14 residues. Unmatched junction bases numbered 5, after V lost 5 bases and J lost 2 bases. The CDR3 is CASSNRDYQETQYF. CDR3 coding DNA: TGTGCCAGCAGCAACCGGGACTATCAAGAGACCCAGTACTTC.